Listed below are T cell receptor beta chains from one sample, sequenced in a study of OX40 agonist ivuxolimab in advanced cancers. Some clones are missing from TCRdb's copy, which holds only in-frame ones; the method was immunoSEQ multiplex PCR. The repertoire holds 68,000 or so clones, with roughly 90% as singletons. Sequenced here: CD4+ or CD8+ T cells sorted from blood, sampled in a trial of the OX40 agonist ivuxolimab. The source of these receptors is an adult with an advanced solid tumor such as melanoma, head and neck, liver or kidney cancer. Both conserved end residues are part of each CDR3.

v_call	j_call	cdr3_length	cdr3_aa
TRBV7-8	TRBJ2-1	15	CASSVGQVQRDEQFF
TRBV5-1	TRBJ2-1	12	CASSLPGGEQFF
TRBV4-2	TRBJ1-5	14	CASSTRQSNQPQHF
TRBV4-3	TRBJ1-5	13	CASSQESGGPQHF
TRBV6-5	TRBJ1-1	12	CASSRALGEAFF
TRBV7-9	TRBJ1-2	12	CASSPPRSGYTF
TRBV5-1	TRBJ2-1	15	CASSLEGGDYNEQFF
TRBV15	TRBJ1-1	15	CATSSRQGRGTEAFF
TRBV4-1	TRBJ1-5	15	CASSQVQGGSQPQHF
TRBV6-1	TRBJ2-7	15	CASSADGIGSYEQYF
TRBV9	TRBJ2-7	12	CASSVAGDEQYF
TRBV5-4	TRBJ1-6	12	CASSDSFSPLHF
TRBV6-5	TRBJ1-5	16	CASSYSVQGGNQPQHF
TRBV6-5	TRBJ1-2	15	CASSLDHRGIYGYTF
TRBV28	TRBJ2-1	14	CASRGTSESNEQFF
TRBV7-3	TRBJ2-1	14	CASSLTSAGNEQFF
TRBV2	TRBJ2-3	15	CASSVSAGRSDTQYF
TRBV30	TRBJ2-5	12	CAWSGVGETQYF
TRBV5-6	TRBJ1-5	13	CASSGDPNQPQHF
TRBV18	TRBJ1-5	15	CASSPSQGAHQPQHF
TRBV7-2	TRBJ2-7	15	CASSRGTSGYYEQYF
TRBV20-1	TRBJ2-3	10	CSPRTDTQYF
TRBV5-8	TRBJ1-4	14	CASGWTGVGEKLFF
TRBV6-6	TRBJ2-7	13	CASAQDGGAKQYF
TRBV5-1	TRBJ1-2	14	CASSSEGRNYGYTF
TRBV15	TRBJ1-6	15	CATSRDMGVNAPLHF
TRBV6-6	TRBJ1-1	15	CATQVPRGITTEAFF
TRBV18	TRBJ2-4	16	CASSQLGTGGINIQYF
TRBV11-3	TRBJ2-7	15	CASSLTGAGVYEQYF
TRBV28	TRBJ2-3	14	CASRSSAETDTQYF
TRBV5-1	TRBJ1-1	15	CASSFITGGDTEAFF
TRBV18	TRBJ1-2	12	CASSQQGDGYTF
TRBV6-5	TRBJ1-2	13	CASRPDSQRGYTF
TRBV19	TRBJ1-1	12	CASSIDLGAAFF
TRBV9	TRBJ2-5	14	CASSVVGGGETQYF
TRBV7-2	TRBJ2-5	18	CASSLGPGLGTFGETQYF
TRBV11-2	TRBJ2-5	16	CASSKRGDRETQTQYF
TRBV6-6	TRBJ2-7	15	CASGVAGPISYEQYF
TRBV9	TRBJ2-4	18	CASSVEASANPAKNIQYF
TRBV10-1	TRBJ2-3	16	CASSESKGQGSDTQYF
TRBV18	TRBJ1-4	14	CASSPRQDNEKLFF
TRBV5-4	TRBJ2-4	12	CASSRDMGFQYF
TRBV7-2	TRBJ1-1	13	CASSFSVNTEAFF
TRBV18	TRBJ2-2	14	CASSPPPEGGELFF